Listed below are T cell receptor beta chains from one sample, sequenced in a study of blood T cell repertoires in COVID-19. Some clones are missing from TCRdb's copy, which holds only in-frame ones; the method was immunoSEQ multiplex PCR. The table lists more than 65,000 clones, more than 65% of them singletons. Input material: peripheral blood. Source of these receptors: a woman of 80 years or more with active or convalescent COVID-19. CDR3s include the opening cysteine and the closing phenylalanine or tryptophan. The order of the fields is D gene, CDR3 length, clone size, J gene, V gene, CDR3 protein, CDR3 DNA. D genes are given only for firm matches. Some rows have no size entry. The others give once, few or many, or a class for an expanded clone.

TRBD1 16 - TRBJ2-7 TRBV18 CASSPRLGQGLYEQYF TGTGCCAGCTCACCAAGGCTGGGACAGGGTCTATACGAGCAGTACTTC
TRBD1 14 - TRBJ1-1 TRBV30 CAWSVGTENTEAFF TGTGCCTGGAGTGTAGGGACAGAGAACACTGAAGCTTTCTTT
- 14 - TRBJ1-4 TRBV18 CASSPQAVPEKLFF TGTGCCAGCTCACCGCAGGCCGTTCCGGAAAAACTGTTTTTT
- 14 - TRBJ1-1 TRBV6-5 CASSYSQGEAEAFF TGTGCCAGCAGTTACTCGCAGGGTGAGGCTGAAGCTTTCTTT
TRBD1 16 - TRBJ1-2 TRBV19 CASRALTGGRRYGYTF TGTGCCAGTAGGGCTCTCACAGGGGGCCGTCGATATGGCTACACCTTC
TRBD2 14 - TRBJ2-3 TRBV7-6 CASTPSGGADTQYF TGTGCCAGCACTCCTAGCGGGGGGGCTGATACGCAGTATTTT
TRBD2 16 - TRBJ2-7 TRBV10-2 CASSTGRQRGGFEQYF TGCGCCAGCAGCACCGGACGACAGCGGGGGGGCTTCGAGCAGTACTTC
- 12 - TRBJ1-2 TRBV6-1 CASSEGAGGYTF TGTGCCAGCAGTGAAGGGGCTGGCGGCTACACCTTC
- 14 - TRBJ1-6 TRBV5-8 CASSPGEINSPLHF TGTGCCAGCAGCCCAGGGGAGATCAATTCACCCCTCCACTTT
- 11 few TRBJ1-5 TRBV28 CASRTEEPQHF TGTGCCAGCAGGACAGAAGAGCCCCAGCATTTT
TRBD2 17 - TRBJ2-2 TRBV19 CASSIGLAGGSTGELFF TGTGCCAGTAGTATAGGACTAGCGGGGGGAAGCACCGGGGAGCTGTTTTTT
- 15 - TRBJ1-4 TRBV7-2 CASSFGGQGNEKLFF TGTGCCAGCAGCTTCGGGGGGCAGGGTAATGAAAAACTGTTTTTT
TRBD1 18 - TRBJ2-1 TRBV9 CASSVGPPTGATLNEQFF TGTGCCAGCAGCGTAGGGCCCCCGACAGGGGCCACGCTGAATGAGCAGTTCTTC
- 12 few TRBJ2-3 TRBV30 CAWSPSTDTQYF TGTGCCTGGAGTCCGAGCACAGATACGCAGTATTTT
- 17 once TRBJ2-2 TRBV27 CASSFEVRTFNTGELFF TGTGCCAGCAGTTTTGAGGTGCGCACGTTCAACACCGGGGAGCTGTTTTTT
- 13 - TRBJ1-4 TRBV7-7 CASSPAGNEKLFF TGTGCTAGCAGCCCCGCAGGGAATGAAAAACTGTTTTTT
TRBD2 15 - TRBJ2-2 TRBV5-1 CASSPRLAGTGELFF TGCGCCAGCAGCCCTAGACTAGCGGGCACCGGGGAGCTGTTTTTT
- 14 - TRBJ1-1 TRBV15 CATSRQQENTEAFF TGTGCCACCAGCAGACAACAGGAGAACACTGAAGCTTTCTTT
- 14 - TRBJ1-1 TRBV7-2 CASSFRRGATEAFF TGTGCCAGCAGCTTTAGGCGGGGGGCCACTGAAGCTTTCTTT
TRBD1 13 - TRBJ1-6 TRBV30 CAWSGTGDSPLHF TGTGCCTGGAGTGGGACAGGGGATTCACCCCTCCACTTT
- 13 - TRBJ2-1 TRBV5-4 CASTASRDNEQFF TGTGCCAGCACCGCGTCCCGGGACAATGAGCAGTTCTTC
TRBD1 15 - TRBJ1-6 TRBV4-3 CASSLGQGDNSPLHF TGCGCCAGCAGCCTAGGACAGGGGGATAATTCACCCCTCCACTTT
- 13 - TRBJ2-5 TRBV6-6 CASSPTGFETQYF TGTGCCAGCAGTCCGACAGGCTTCGAGACCCAGTACTTC
TRBD1 16 once TRBJ1-4 TRBV3-1/TRBV3-2 CASSQESTGGFEKLFF TGTGCCAGCAGCCAAGAATCGACAGGGGGCTTTGAAAAACTGTTTTTT
- 16 - TRBJ1-5 TRBV6-2/TRBV6-3 CASSYRRQVGNQPQHF TGTGCCAGCAGTTACCGTAGACAGGTAGGCAATCAGCCCCAGCATTTT
- 13 - TRBJ1-1 TRBV9 CASSVTGNTEAFF TGTGCCAGCAGCGTAACGGGGAACACTGAAGCTTTCTTT
TRBD1 15 - TRBJ2-3 TRBV6-2/TRBV6-3 CASSLPGQGADTQYF TGTGCCAGCAGTCTCCCGGGACAGGGTGCAGATACGCAGTATTTT
- 16 - TRBJ2-2 TRBV30 CACPPWRGLNTGELFF TGTGCCTGCCCTCCGTGGCGGGGGCTAAACACCGGGGAGCTGTTTTTT
- 14 - TRBJ1-5 TRBV7-5 CARSRPGTHQPQHF TGTGCCAGAAGCCGTCCAGGGACTCATCAGCCCCAGCATTTT
- 15 - TRBJ1-3 TRBV4-3 CASSQATVSGNTIYF TGCGCCAGCAGCCAGGCCACAGTCTCTGGAAACACCATATATTTT
TRBD1 15 once TRBJ1-1 TRBV6-5 CASSYQGEMNTEAFF TGTGCCAGCAGTTACCAGGGGGAAATGAACACTGAAGCTTTCTTT
TRBD1 17 many TRBJ2-5 TRBV4-1 CASSQGYKGAAKETQYF TGCGCCAGCAGCCAAGGGTACAAGGGGGCGGCCAAAGAGACCCAGTACTTC
- 14 few TRBJ1-6 TRBV27 CASSFRTGNSPLHF TGTGCCAGCAGTTTCAGGACGGGAAATTCACCCCTCCACTTT
TRBD1 15 few TRBJ1-6 TRBV15 CATSRADRVYSPLHF TGTGCCACCAGCAGAGCCGACAGGGTGTATTCACCCCTCCACTTT